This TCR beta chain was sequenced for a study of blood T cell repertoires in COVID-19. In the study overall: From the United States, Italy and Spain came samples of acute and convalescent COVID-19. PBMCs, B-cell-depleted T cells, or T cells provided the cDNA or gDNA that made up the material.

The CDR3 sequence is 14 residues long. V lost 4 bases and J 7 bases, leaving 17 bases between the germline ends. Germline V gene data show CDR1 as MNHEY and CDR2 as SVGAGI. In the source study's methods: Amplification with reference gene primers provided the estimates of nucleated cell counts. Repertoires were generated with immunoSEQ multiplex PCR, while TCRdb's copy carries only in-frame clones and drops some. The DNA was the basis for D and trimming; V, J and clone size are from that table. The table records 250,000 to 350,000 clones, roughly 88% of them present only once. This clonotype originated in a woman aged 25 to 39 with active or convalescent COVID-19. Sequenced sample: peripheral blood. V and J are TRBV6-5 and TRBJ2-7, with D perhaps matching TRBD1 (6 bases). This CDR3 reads CASSFTKTGLEQYF. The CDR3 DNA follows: TGTGCCAGCAGTTTCACCAAGACAGGTCTGGAGCAGTACTTC.